The 15 T cell receptor beta chains presented below share a single source sample, sequenced in a study of PD-1 blockade in classical Hodgkin lymphoma. Each and every patient relapsed after autologous stem cell transplantation, and patients got differing brentuximab vedotin exposure. Here immunoSEQ multiplex PCR was the method, and the copy in TCRdb shows in-frame clones only, minus some. Among approximately 14,000 clones, around 80% were seen once, and the ten largest hold about 23%. The material was peripheral blood mononuclear cells (PBMCs), obtained before the second cycle of nivolumab. These receptors came from a human donor with classical Hodgkin lymphoma.

The CDR3 loop is CASSLGGSLAWQYF. CDR3 nucleotides: TGTGCCAGCAGCTTAGGGGGGTCCCTGGCGTGGCAGTACTTC. The chain joins TRBV7-8 to TRBJ2-7; D tentatively reads TRBD1 or TRBD2 (5 bases each). CDR3 length: 14 residues. V dropped 1 base and J dropped 9 bases, with 16 bases sitting between them. The germline V gene encodes CDR1 SGHVS and CDR2 FQNEAQ.

This sequence joins TRBV7-9 and TRBJ1-1; D not certain. V was pared by 5 bases and J by 2 bases, with 15 bases between. Germline V gene data show CDR1 as SEHNR and CDR2 as FQNEAQ (reference sequence). This CDR3 spans 15 amino acids. The CDR3 region has the DNA TGTGCCAGCAGCCCGTGGGCCGGGATCAACACTGAAGCTTTCTTT. Amino acids: CASSPWAGINTEAFF.

V gene TRBV2 combines with J gene TRBJ1-2; TRBD1 matches at 9 bases. V trimming: 7 bases; J trimming: 4 bases; junction bases outside the gene matches: 7. The CDR3 is 14 amino acids. Germline CDR1 reads SNHLY; CDR2 reads FYNNEI. In DNA, the CDR3 is TGTGCCAGCATTCCGGGACAGGGTTCCTATGGCTACACCTTC. As protein: CASIPGQGSYGYTF.

The chain links TRBV19 to TRBJ1-2, with 10 bases that match TRBD1. This CDR3 has 16 amino acids. V lost 3 bases to trimming and J lost 7 bases; unmatched junction nucleotides: 11. The germline V gene encodes CDR1 LNHDA and CDR2 SQIVND (reference sequence). In DNA form, the CDR3 reads TGTGCCAGTAGTATCGGGGGACAGGGGCGAATAGGTGGCTACACCTTC. Protein: CASSIGGQGRIGGYTF.

The chain employs TRBV14 and TRBJ1-6; maybe TRBD1 (5 bases). The CDR3 contains 16 residues. Germline CDR1 SGHDN, CDR2 FVKESK. V was cut by 1 base and J by 9 bases, with 16 bases left in between. In nucleotides, the CDR3 is TGTGCCAGCAGCCAAGTTGGCGGGGCTGGTGGTTCACCCCTCCACTTT. As protein: CASSQVGGAGGSPLHF.

The V call is TRBV7-2, the J call TRBJ1-2; D is undetermined. V dropped 2 bases and J dropped 4 bases, with 14 bases sitting between them. The CDR3 spans 15 residues. Looked up from germline, CDR1 is SGHTA and CDR2 is FQGNSA. The CDR3: CASSLRMQETYGYTF. For the CDR3, the DNA is TGTGCCAGCAGCTTAAGGATGCAGGAGACCTATGGCTACACCTTC.

This chain connects TRBV7-2 to TRBJ2-1; tentatively, D is TRBD1 (5 bases). In germline, CDR1 is SGHTA, CDR2 FQGNSA. V was pared by 3 bases and J by 6 bases, with 9 bases between. The CDR3 has 13 residues. CDR3 residues: CASSFAGFNEQFF. The DNA for the CDR3 is TGTGCCAGCAGCTTTGCAGGGTTCAATGAGCAGTTCTTC. Based on the CDR3 plus reference TRBV7-2 and TRBJ2-1, the full variable domain is GAGVSQSPSNKVTEKGKDVELRCDPISGHTALYWYRQSLGQGLEFLIYFQGNSAPDKSGLPSDRFSAERTGGSVSTLTIQRTQQEDSAVYLCASSFAGFNEQFFGPGTRLTVL.

The J gene is TRBJ1-3, the V gene TRBV5-8; D perhaps matches TRBD1 (5 bases). The V gene lost 2 bases and the J gene lost 4 bases, with 10 bases spanning the gap. Germline lookup yields CDR1 SGHTS and CDR2 YDEGEE. The CDR3 spans 14 residues. CDR3: CASSFTGAGNTIYF. The CDR3 DNA reads as TGTGCCAGCAGCTTTACCGGGGCCGGAAACACCATATATTTT. Looking up the rest from reference TRBV5-8 and TRBJ1-3 gives the full variable domain: EAGVTQSPTHLIKTRGQQATLRCSPISGHTSVYWYQQALGLGLQFLLWYDEGEERNRGNFPPRFSGRQFPNYSSELNVNALELEDSALYLCASSFTGAGNTIYFGEGSWLTVV.

The V and J genes are TRBV7-9 and TRBJ2-3; tentative D call: TRBD2 (6 bases). V lost 2 bases to trimming and J lost 1 base, with 13 bases between them. Looked up from germline, CDR1 is SEHNR and CDR2 is FQNEAQ (reference sequence). This CDR3 spans 16 amino acids. As DNA, the CDR3 is TGTGCCAGCAGCTTATTCCCCGGGGGTCGCACAGATACGCAGTATTTT. It yields the protein CASSLFPGGRTDTQYF.

In this sample, this clone turned up once. The chain has TRBV6-5 and TRBJ1-1; possibly TRBD1 for D (6 bases). Germline CDR1 and CDR2: MNHEY and SVGAGI. Trimming left V 6 bases short and J 6 bases short, with 11 bases between. The CDR3 length is 12 residues. The CDR3 region has the DNA TGTGCCAGCAGACAGGGACCGTCTGAAGCTTTCTTT. Amino acid sequence: CASRQGPSEAFF.

Worth noting for this clone: The junction does not match germline at one end; this may be a read error. The chain combines TRBV7-7 with TRBJ2-2, with 7 bases aligning to TRBD1. CDR3 length: 19 amino acids. The germline gives CDR1 SSHAT, CDR2 FNYEAQ (reference sequence). The CDR3 here is CASSLASGSTGANTGELFF. The CDR3 DNA sequence: TGTGCTAGCAGCTTAGCGTCAGGAAGTACAGGGGCGAACACCGGGGAGCTGTTTTTT.

The J gene is TRBJ2-6, the V gene TRBV7-8; 9 bases are a match to TRBD1. This CDR3 region has 19 residues. V shed 5 bases, J shed 2 bases, and the junction held 13 bases outside the gene matches. The germline V gene encodes CDR1 SGHVS and CDR2 FQNEAQ. CDR3 sequence: CASSPGGQGVIAGANVLTF. The CDR3 nucleotides are TGTGCCAGCAGCCCTGGGGGACAGGGCGTAATTGCTGGGGCCAACGTCCTGACTTTC.

V and J are TRBV2 and TRBJ1-2, with 7 nucleotides matching TRBD1. This CDR3 is built from 13 residues. CDR1 and CDR2 from the germline V gene are SNHLY and FYNNEI. V was clipped by 6 bases and J by 3 bases; unmatched bases: 4. The CDR3 region is CASSRQGDYGYTF. The CDR3 DNA reads as TGTGCCAGCAGCCGACAGGGCGACTATGGCTACACCTTC.

The V call is TRBV7-9, the J call TRBJ1-1; D gene ambiguous. The CDR3 covers 17 residues. V was clipped by 1 base and J by 2 bases, with 17 bases between them. The germline gives CDR1 SEHNR, CDR2 FQNEAQ (reference sequence). This CDR3 reads CASSLETSRPANTEAFF. Written as DNA, the CDR3 is TGTGCCAGCAGCTTAGAAACGTCGCGACCGGCAAACACTGAAGCTTTCTTT. Together with reference TRBV7-9 and TRBJ1-1, the CDR3 gives the full variable domain: DTGVSQNPRHKITKRGQNVTFRCDPISEHNRLYWYRQTLGQGPEFLTYFQNEAQLEKSRLLSDRFSAERPKGSFSTLEIQRTEQGDSAMYLCASSLETSRPANTEAFFGQGTRLTVV.

The V call is TRBV6-5, the J call TRBJ2-7; D perhaps matches TRBD1 (6 bases). The length of the CDR3 is 15 residues. V shed 0 bases and J shed 4 bases, with 13 bases lying between them. Germline CDR1 MNHEY, CDR2 SVGAGI. The CDR3 sequence is CASSYSAQGSYEQYF. As DNA, the CDR3 is TGTGCCAGCAGTTACTCCGCACAGGGTAGTTACGAGCAGTACTTC.